This T cell receptor (beta chain) was sequenced during a study of beta chain features in type 1 diabetes. Study-wide findings and caveats: These data did not resolve whether HLA type affects TCRB rearrangement.

Comments on this clone: Its target is unknown.

There are 13 residues in the CDR3. Trimming at V came to 9 bases and at J to 8 bases, leaving 7 bases not matched to a gene. The germline gives CDR1 MRHNA, CDR2 SNTAGT. Sorting that relied on CD45RO/CCR7/CD25/CD127/CD95/CD27 yielded CD4+ naive, central memory, regulatory and stem cell-like memory cells. Over 95% purity was reached by all sorted populations. Expressed TCRB transcripts got sequenced, as all isolated RNA was reverse transcribed. Here immunoSEQ multiplex PCR was the method, and the copy in TCRdb shows in-frame clones only, minus some. The repertoire holds 500,000 to 700,000 clones, with 15% to 17% as singletons.

This clonotype was sampled from a man younger than 35 in good health. The rearrangement uses TRBV6-4 and TRBJ2-1; 10 nucleotides agree with TRBD1. The sequencing input was naive CD4+ T cells from blood. CDR3 region: CARMGQGSDEQFF. The CDR3 coding sequence is TGTGCCAGGATGGGACAGGGGAGTGATGAGCAGTTCTTC.